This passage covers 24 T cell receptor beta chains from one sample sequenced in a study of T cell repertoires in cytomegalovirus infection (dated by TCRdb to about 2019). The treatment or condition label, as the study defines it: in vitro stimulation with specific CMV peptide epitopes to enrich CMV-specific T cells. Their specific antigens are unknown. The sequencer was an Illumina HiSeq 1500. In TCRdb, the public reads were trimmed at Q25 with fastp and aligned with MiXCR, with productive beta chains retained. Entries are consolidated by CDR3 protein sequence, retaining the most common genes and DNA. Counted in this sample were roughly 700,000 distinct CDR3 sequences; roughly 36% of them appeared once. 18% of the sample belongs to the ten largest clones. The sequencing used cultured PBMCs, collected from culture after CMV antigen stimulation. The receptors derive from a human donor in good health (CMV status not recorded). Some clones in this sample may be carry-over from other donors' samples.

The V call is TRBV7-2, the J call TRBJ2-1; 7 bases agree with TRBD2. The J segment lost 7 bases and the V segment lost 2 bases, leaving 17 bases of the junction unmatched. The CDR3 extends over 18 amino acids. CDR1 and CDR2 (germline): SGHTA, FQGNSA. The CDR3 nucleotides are TGTGCCAGCAGCTTAAGAGTGACGGCGGGAGTCTTGGGAAATGAGCAGTTCTTC. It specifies CASSLRVTAGVLGNEQFF.

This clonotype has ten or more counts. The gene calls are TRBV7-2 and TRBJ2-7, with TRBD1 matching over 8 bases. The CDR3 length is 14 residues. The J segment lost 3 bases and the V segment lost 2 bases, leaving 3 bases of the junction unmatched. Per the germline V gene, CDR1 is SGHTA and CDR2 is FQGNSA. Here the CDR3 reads CASSLRQGFYEQYF. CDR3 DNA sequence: TGTGCCAGCAGCTTAAGACAGGGGTTCTACGAGCAGTACTTC. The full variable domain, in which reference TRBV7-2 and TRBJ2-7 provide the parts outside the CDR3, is GAGVSQSPSNKVTEKGKDVELRCDPISGHTALYWYRQSLGQGLEFLIYFQGNSAPDKSGLPSDRFSAERTGGSVSTLTIQRTQQEDSAVYLCASSLRQGFYEQYFGPGTRLTVT.

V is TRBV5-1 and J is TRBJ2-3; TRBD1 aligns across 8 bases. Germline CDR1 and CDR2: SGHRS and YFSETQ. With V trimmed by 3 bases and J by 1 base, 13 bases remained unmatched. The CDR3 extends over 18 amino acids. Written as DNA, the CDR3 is TGCGCCAGCAGCTCCACACCTCCGTCGACAGGGGGCACAGATACGCAGTATTTT. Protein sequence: CASSSTPPSTGGTDTQYF.

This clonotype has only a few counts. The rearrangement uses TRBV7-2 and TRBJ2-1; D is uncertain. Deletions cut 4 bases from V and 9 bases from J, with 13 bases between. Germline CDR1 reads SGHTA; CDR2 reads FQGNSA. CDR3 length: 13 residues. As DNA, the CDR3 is TGTGCCAGCAGCTCCACAGCCCGCAGTGAGCAGTTCTTC. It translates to CASSSTARSEQFF.

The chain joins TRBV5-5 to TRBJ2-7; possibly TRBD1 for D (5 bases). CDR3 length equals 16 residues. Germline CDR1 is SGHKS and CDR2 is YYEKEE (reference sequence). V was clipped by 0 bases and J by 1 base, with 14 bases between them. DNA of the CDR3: TGTGCCAGCAGCTTGGGATACGTGACAGCTTCCTACGAGCAGTACTTC. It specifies CASSLGYVTASYEQYF.

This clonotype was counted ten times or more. The DNA of the CDR3 is TGTGCCAGCAGCAACATCCCCGGGACAGAAGCTTTCTTT. Its protein product is CASSNIPGTEAFF. The rearrangement joins TRBV7-2 to TRBJ1-1; D is possibly TRBD1 (6 bases). Per the germline V gene, CDR1 is SGHTA and CDR2 is FQGNSA. V lost 5 bases, J lost 8 bases, and 15 bases lay in between. This CDR3 has 13 amino acids.

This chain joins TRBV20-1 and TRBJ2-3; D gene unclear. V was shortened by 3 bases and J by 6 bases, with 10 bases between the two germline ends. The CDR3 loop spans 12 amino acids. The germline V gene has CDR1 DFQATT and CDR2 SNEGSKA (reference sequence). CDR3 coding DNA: TGCAGTGCTAGTCTGTCGAGGGATACGCAGTATTTT. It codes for CSASLSRDTQYF.

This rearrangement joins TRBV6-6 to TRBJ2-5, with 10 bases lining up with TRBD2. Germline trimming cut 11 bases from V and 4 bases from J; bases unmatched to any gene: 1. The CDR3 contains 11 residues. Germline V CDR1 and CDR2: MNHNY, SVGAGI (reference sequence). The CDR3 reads CAASGGETQYF. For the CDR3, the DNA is TGTGCCGCTAGCGGGGGAGAGACCCAGTACTTC.

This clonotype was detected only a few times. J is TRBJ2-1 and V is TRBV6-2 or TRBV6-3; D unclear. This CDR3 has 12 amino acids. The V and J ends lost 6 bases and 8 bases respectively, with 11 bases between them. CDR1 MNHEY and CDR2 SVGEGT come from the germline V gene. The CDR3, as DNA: TGTGCCAGCAGACTCCGACGGGATGAGCAGTTCTTC. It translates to CASRLRRDEQFF.

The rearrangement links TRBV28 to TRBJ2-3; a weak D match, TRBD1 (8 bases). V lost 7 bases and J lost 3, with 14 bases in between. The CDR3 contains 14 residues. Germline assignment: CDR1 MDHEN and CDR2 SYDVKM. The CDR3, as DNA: TGTGCCAGCAACAGGGGGGGCAGAACAGATACGCAGTATTTT. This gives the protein CASNRGGRTDTQYF.

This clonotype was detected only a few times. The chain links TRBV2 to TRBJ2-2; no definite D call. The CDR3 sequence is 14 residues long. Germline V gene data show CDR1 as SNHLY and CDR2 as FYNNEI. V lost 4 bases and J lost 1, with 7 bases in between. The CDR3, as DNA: TGTGCCAGCAGTGGATTTAGGAACACCGGGGAGCTGTTTTTT. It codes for CASSGFRNTGELFF. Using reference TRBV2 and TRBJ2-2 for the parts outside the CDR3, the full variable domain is EPEVTQTPSHQVTQMGQEVILRCVPISNHLYFYWYRQILGQKVEFLVSFYNNEISEKSEIFDDQFSVERPDGSNFTLKIRSTKLEDSAMYFCASSGFRNTGELFFGEGSRLTVL.

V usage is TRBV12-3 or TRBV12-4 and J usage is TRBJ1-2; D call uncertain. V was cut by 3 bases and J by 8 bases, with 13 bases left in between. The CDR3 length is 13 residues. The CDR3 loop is CASSFSRQAGYTF. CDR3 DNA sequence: TGTGCCAGCAGTTTCTCCAGGCAGGCCGGCTACACCTTC.

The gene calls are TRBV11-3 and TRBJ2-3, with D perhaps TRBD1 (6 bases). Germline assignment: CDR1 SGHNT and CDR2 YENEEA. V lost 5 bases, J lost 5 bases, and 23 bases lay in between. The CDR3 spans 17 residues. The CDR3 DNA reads TGTGCCAGCAGCCTCAGTCTCCCGGGACAAGGAGGAGATACGCAGTATTTT. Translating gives CASSLSLPGQGGDTQYF.

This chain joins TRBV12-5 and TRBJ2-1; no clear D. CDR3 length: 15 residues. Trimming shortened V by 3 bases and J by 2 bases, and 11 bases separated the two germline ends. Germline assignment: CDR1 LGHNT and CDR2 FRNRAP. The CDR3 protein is CASGFYGPTYNEQFF. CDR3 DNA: TGTGCTAGTGGTTTTTACGGACCTACCTACAATGAGCAGTTCTTC. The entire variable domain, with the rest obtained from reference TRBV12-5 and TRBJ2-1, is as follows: DARVTQTPRHKVTEMGQEVTMRCQPILGHNTVFWYRQTMMQGLELLAYFRNRAPLDDSGMPKDRFSAEMPDATLATLKIQPSEPRDSAVYFCASGFYGPTYNEQFFGPGTRLTVL.

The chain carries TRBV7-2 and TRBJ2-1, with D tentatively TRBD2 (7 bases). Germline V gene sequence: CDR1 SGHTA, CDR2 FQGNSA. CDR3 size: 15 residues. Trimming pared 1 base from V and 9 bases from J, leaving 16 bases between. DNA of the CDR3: TGTGCCAGCAGCTTAGTCGCGGGGGCCTTGAGTGAGCAGTTCTTC. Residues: CASSLVAGALSEQFF.

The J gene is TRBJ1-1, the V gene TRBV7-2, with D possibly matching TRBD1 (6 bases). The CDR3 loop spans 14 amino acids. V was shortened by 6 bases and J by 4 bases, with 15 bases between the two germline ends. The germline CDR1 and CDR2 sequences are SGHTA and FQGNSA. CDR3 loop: CASRLAGGGTEAFF. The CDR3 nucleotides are TGTGCCAGCAGACTAGCGGGGGGCGGCACTGAAGCTTTCTTT.

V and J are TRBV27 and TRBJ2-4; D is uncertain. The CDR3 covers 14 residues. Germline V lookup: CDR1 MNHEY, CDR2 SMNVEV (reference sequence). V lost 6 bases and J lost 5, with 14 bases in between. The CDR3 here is CASRPGGVENIQYF. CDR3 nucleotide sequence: TGTGCCAGCAGACCGGGCGGAGTAGAAAACATTCAGTACTTC.

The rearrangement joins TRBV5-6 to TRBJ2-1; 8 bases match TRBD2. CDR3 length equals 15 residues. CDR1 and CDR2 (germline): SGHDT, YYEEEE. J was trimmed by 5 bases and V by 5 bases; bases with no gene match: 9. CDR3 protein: CASRPGLALHNEQFF. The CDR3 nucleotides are TGTGCCAGCAGACCCGGACTAGCCCTCCACAATGAGCAGTTCTTC. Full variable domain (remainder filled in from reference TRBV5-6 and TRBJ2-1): DAGVTQSPTHLIKTRGQQVTLRCSPKSGHDTVSWYQQALGQGPQFIFQYYEEEERQRGNFPDRFSGHQFPNYSSELNVNALLLGDSALYLCASRPGLALHNEQFFGPGTRLTVL.

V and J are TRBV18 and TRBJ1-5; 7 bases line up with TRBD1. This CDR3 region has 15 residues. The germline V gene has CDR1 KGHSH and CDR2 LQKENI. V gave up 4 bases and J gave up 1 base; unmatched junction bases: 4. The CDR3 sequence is CASSQMGQSNQPQHF. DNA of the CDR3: TGTGCCAGCTCACAAATGGGACAGAGCAATCAGCCCCAGCATTTT.

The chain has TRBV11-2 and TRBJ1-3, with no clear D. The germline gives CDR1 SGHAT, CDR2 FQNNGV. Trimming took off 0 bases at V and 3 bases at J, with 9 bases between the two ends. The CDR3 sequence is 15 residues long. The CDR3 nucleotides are TGTGCCAGCAGCTTAGACGGAGGAGGTGGAAACACCATATATTTT. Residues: CASSLDGGGGNTIYF.

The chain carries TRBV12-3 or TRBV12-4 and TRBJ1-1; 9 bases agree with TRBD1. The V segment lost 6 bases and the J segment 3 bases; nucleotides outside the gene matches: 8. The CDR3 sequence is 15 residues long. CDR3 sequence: CASRRTGTGHTEAFF. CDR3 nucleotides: TGTGCCAGCAGAAGAACCGGGACAGGGCACACTGAAGCTTTCTTT.

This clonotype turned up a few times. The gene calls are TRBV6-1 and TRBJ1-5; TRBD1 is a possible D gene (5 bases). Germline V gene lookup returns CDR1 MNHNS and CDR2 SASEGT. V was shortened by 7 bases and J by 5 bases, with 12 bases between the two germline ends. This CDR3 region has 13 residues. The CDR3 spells CASNRGNYQPQHF. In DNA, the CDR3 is TGTGCCAGCAACCGGGGCAACTATCAGCCCCAGCATTTT.

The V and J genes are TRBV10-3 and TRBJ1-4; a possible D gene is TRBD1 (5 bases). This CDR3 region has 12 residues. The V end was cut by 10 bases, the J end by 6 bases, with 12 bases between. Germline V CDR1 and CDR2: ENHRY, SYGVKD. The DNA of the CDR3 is TGTGCCACCCGAGGGACTGATGAAAAACTGTTTTTT. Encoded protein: CATRGTDEKLFF.

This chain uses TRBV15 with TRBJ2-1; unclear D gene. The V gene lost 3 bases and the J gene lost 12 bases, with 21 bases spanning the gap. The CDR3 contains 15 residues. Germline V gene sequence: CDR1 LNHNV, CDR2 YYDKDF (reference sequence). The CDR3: CATSSHPDPPAVQFF. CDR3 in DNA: TGTGCCACCAGCAGTCACCCCGACCCCCCGGCAGTGCAGTTCTTC.